These 29 T cell receptor beta chains originate from one sample sequenced in a study of blood T cell repertoires in COVID-19. The table came from immunoSEQ multiplex PCR; TCRdb's copy has only in-frame clones and leaves some out. Found here are about 210,000 clones, approximately 85% of them singletons; the top ten hold 6% to 8.5%. Sequencing used peripheral blood. The receptors come from a woman aged 45-59 years with active or convalescent COVID-19.

This rearrangement joins TRBV6-5 to TRBJ1-2, with 9 nucleotides matching TRBD1. Germline V gives CDR1 MNHEY, CDR2 SVGAGI. With V trimmed by 6 bases and J by 5 bases, 7 bases remained unmatched. The CDR3 is made up of 14 amino acids. CDR3 sequence reads: CASSPGQGWYGYTF. The CDR3, as DNA: TGTGCCAGCAGCCCGGGACAGGGATGGTATGGCTACACCTTC.

The chain couples TRBV11-2 to TRBJ2-7, with 7 bases fitting TRBD1. Germline assignment: CDR1 SGHAT and CDR2 FQNNGV. The CDR3 spans 12 residues. V lost 4 bases to trimming and J lost 4 bases; unmatched junction nucleotides: 1. In DNA, the CDR3 is TGTGCCAGCAGCTCACAGGGGTACGAGCAGTACTTC. Translated, it gives CASSSQGYEQYF.

The chain has TRBV24-1 and TRBJ1-2; 10 nucleotides agree with TRBD1. The V gene's germline CDR1 is KGHDR and CDR2 SFDVKD. This CDR3 has 16 residues. The J segment lost 4 bases and the V segment lost 3 bases, leaving 7 bases of the junction unmatched. CDR3 DNA: TGTGCCACCAGTGATGCTACCGGGACAGGGGTCTATGGCTACACCTTC. This translates into CATSDATGTGVYGYTF.

This chain connects TRBV6-5 to TRBJ2-1, with TRBD2 identical over 7 bases. Losses at the gene ends were 0 bases for V and 8 bases for J; bases not matched to a gene: 7. The CDR3 covers 15 residues. The germline V gene encodes CDR1 MNHEY and CDR2 SVGAGI. The CDR3 region has the DNA TGTGCCAGCAGTTACTCGGGGCGGGAGCTCTATGAGCAGTTCTTC. Amino acids: CASSYSGRELYEQFF.

The V gene is TRBV7-9, the J gene TRBJ2-7; a weak D match, TRBD1 (6 bases). Trimming cost V 5 bases and J 1 base, with 15 bases left between them. Germline loops: CDR1 SEHNR, CDR2 FQNEAQ (reference sequence). The CDR3 is made up of 15 amino acids. CDR3 sequence: CASSPAGAGSYEQYF. Written as DNA, the CDR3 is TGTGCCAGCAGCCCCGCAGGGGCAGGTTCCTACGAGCAGTACTTC.

This clone was seen a few times. The chain is built from TRBV5-5 and TRBJ1-2; a weak D match, TRBD1 (6 bases). Germline V gene data show CDR1 as SGHKS and CDR2 as YYEKEE (reference sequence). The V end was cut by 7 bases, the J end by 6 bases, with 10 bases between. The CDR3 has 11 residues. The CDR3 DNA sequence: TGTGCCAGCGGTGGACAGAATGGCTACACCTTC. Amino acids: CASGGQNGYTF. The variable domain in full, with the rest retrieved from reference TRBV5-5 and TRBJ1-2, is DAGVTQSPTHLIKTRGQQVTLRCSPISGHKSVSWYQQVLGQGPQFIFQYYEKEERGRGNFPDRFSARQFPNYSSELNVNALLLGDSALYLCASGGQNGYTFGSGTRLTVV.

The V and J genes are TRBV15 and TRBJ1-2, with D unclear. The V and J ends lost 0 bases and 13 bases respectively, with 18 bases between them. The CDR3 loop spans 14 amino acids. CDR1 is LNHNV, CDR2 YYDKDF, per germline (reference sequence). The CDR3 region is CATSRERLAASFTF. As DNA, the CDR3 is TGTGCCACCAGCAGAGAGAGGTTGGCGGCGAGCTTCACCTTC.

This sequence joins TRBV28 and TRBJ1-4; D remains ambiguous. This CDR3 is 12 amino acids long. The ends were cut back, 8 bases at V and 1 base at J, with 5 bases in the middle. CDR1 is MDHEN and CDR2 is SYDVKM in the germline V gene. CDR3 in amino acids: CASLETNEKLFF. The CDR3 DNA reads as TGTGCCAGCTTAGAAACTAATGAAAAACTGTTTTTT. The full variable domain, with the rest looked up from reference TRBV28 and TRBJ1-4, is DVKVTQSSRYLVKRTGEKVFLECVQDMDHENMFWYRQDPGLGLRLIYFSYDVKMKEKGDIPEGYSVSREKKERFSLILESASTNQTSMYLCASLETNEKLFFGSGTQLSVL.

Comments on this clone: Other nucleotide sequences from this sample produce the same CDR3. The chain combines TRBV18 with TRBJ1-3; no clear D. The germline CDR1 and CDR2 sequences are KGHSH and LQKENI. Trimming took 2 bases from V and 2 from J, leaving 7 bases between them. CDR3 size: 14 residues. Here the CDR3 DNA reads TGTGCCAGCTCACCAACGGTTACTGGAAACACCATATATTTT. It codes for CASSPTVTGNTIYF.

This chain uses TRBV7-6 with TRBJ1-5, with 7 nucleotides matching TRBD1. J lost 7 bases, V lost 5 bases, and 11 bases had no gene match. The CDR3 loop spans 15 amino acids. The germline CDR1 and CDR2 sequences are SGHVS and FNYEAQ. CDR3 nucleotide sequence: TGTGCCAGCAGCCTCCAGGAGGGGGCCGCCCAGCCCCAGCATTTT. Amino acids: CASSLQEGAAQPQHF. Full variable domain (outside the CDR3, taken from reference TRBV7-6 and TRBJ1-5): GAGVSQSPRYKVTKRGQDVALRCDPISGHVSLYWYRQALGQGPEFLTYFNYEAQQDKSGLPNDRFSAERPEGSISTLTIQRTEQRDSAMYRCASSLQEGAAQPQHFGDGTRLSIL.

The chain recombines TRBV28 with TRBJ1-5; TRBD1 matches at 8 bases. Germline V gives CDR1 MDHEN, CDR2 SYDVKM. The CDR3 has 20 amino acids. The junction had 15 bases not matched to a gene; V was cut back by 2 bases and J by 0 bases. Here the CDR3 reads CASSLGLGQGRPYSNQPQHF. The CDR3 coding sequence is TGTGCCAGCAGTTTAGGACTAGGACAGGGCAGACCCTATAGCAATCAGCCCCAGCATTTT.

The rearrangement links TRBV6-4 to TRBJ2-1; 9 nucleotides line up with TRBD2. The CDR3 consists of 15 residues. The V gene end was trimmed by 7 bases and the J gene end by 4 bases; junction bases not matched to a gene: 8. CDR1 and CDR2 (germline): MRHNA, SNTAGT. The CDR3 region is CASTPRGGEYNEQFF. CDR3 sequence (DNA): TGTGCCAGCACCCCACGCGGGGGGGAATACAATGAGCAGTTCTTC.

V is TRBV19 and J is TRBJ2-1; 7 nucleotides line up with TRBD2. Trimming removed 1 base from V and 2 bases from J; junction bases left unmatched: 5. This CDR3 is 16 amino acids long. The germline V gene has CDR1 LNHDA and CDR2 SQIVND (reference sequence). The CDR3 nucleotides read TGTGCCAGTAGTATAGTGACGGGAGGAACCTACAATGAGCAGTTCTTC. It specifies CASSIVTGGTYNEQFF.

The chain links TRBV3-1 (or the pseudogene TRBV3-2) to TRBJ1-2, with 9 bases lining up with TRBD1. V was clipped by 2 bases and J by 5 bases; unmatched bases: 3. CDR1 and CDR2 from the germline V gene are LGHDT and YNNKEL (reference sequence). CDR3 size: 14 residues. The CDR3, as DNA: TGTGCCAGCAGCCAAAGGACAGGGGAATATGGCTACACCTTC. Translation: CASSQRTGEYGYTF.

This clone was recorded only once. This chain connects TRBV11-2 to TRBJ2-7, with TRBD2 matching 15 bases. After removal of 4 bases from V and 7 bases from J, the junction contained 5 bases not matched to a gene. CDR3 length: 15 amino acids. Germline V lookup: CDR1 SGHAT, CDR2 FQNNGV. The CDR3 nucleotides are TGTGCCAGCAGCTCGGGGACTAGCGGGGGGAAAGAGCAGTACGTC. It specifies CASSSGTSGGKEQYV.

The V and J genes are TRBV27 and TRBJ1-2; 9 bases agree with TRBD1. The CDR3 is made up of 16 amino acids. The germline gives CDR1 MNHEY, CDR2 SMNVEV (reference sequence). V was clipped by 0 bases and J by 7 bases; unmatched bases: 9. CDR3 in amino acids: CASSLSRDRAPGGYTF. The DNA of the CDR3 is TGTGCCAGCAGTTTATCGCGGGACAGGGCCCCGGGTGGCTACACCTTC.

CDR3 sequence (DNA): TGTGCCAGCAGCTACGGACCTGAGGGTCAGCCCCAGCATTTT. Translation: CASSYGPEGQPQHF. The V gene is TRBV7-2, the J gene TRBJ1-5; D is unclear. The CDR3 is 14 residues long. Germline lookup yields CDR1 SGHTA and CDR2 FQGNSA. V lost 4 bases and J 6 bases, leaving 13 bases between the germline ends.

The chain combines TRBV25-1 with TRBJ2-7; perhaps TRBD2 as D (6 bases). This CDR3 contains 17 residues. Germline V lookup: CDR1 MGHDK, CDR2 SYGVNS. V was trimmed by 3 bases and J by 2 bases, leaving 20 bases between them. The CDR3 DNA reads as TGTGCCAGCAGTGAGTCCCCCAGACGGGGGTGGGCCTACGAGCAGTACTTC. Translated: CASSESPRRGWAYEQYF.

The chain is built from TRBV5-1 and TRBJ2-3, with no clear D. V was clipped by 2 bases and J by 1 base, with 8 bases between them. The CDR3 is 14 residues long. Per germline, CDR1 SGHRS and CDR2 YFSETQ. DNA for the CDR3: TGCGCCAGCAGCTTAGAACATCGCACAGATACGCAGTATTTT. Translated, it gives CASSLEHRTDTQYF.

This clone appeared a few times. The chain employs TRBV10-3 and TRBJ1-3; D is undetermined. The CDR3 contains 12 residues. The germline V gene encodes CDR1 ENHRY and CDR2 SYGVKD. CDR3 amino acids: CAANRERNTIYF. CDR3 DNA: TGTGCTGCCAACCGGGAGAGAAACACCATATATTTT.

The chain carries TRBV15 and TRBJ2-1; TRBD2 matches at 10 bases. This CDR3 is built from 19 residues. Germline V lookup: CDR1 LNHNV, CDR2 YYDKDF (reference sequence). V shed 0 bases, J shed 4 bases, and the junction held 12 bases outside the gene matches. DNA for the CDR3: TGTGCCACCAGCAGAGATCGTACTAGCGGGACCGGCGCTTACAATGAGCAGTTCTTC. Encoded protein: CATSRDRTSGTGAYNEQFF. Full variable domain (remainder filled in from reference TRBV15 and TRBJ2-1): DAMVIQNPRYQVTQFGKPVTLSCSQTLNHNVMYWYQQKSSQAPKLLFHYYDKDFNNEADTPDNFQSRRPNTSFCFLDIRSPGLGDTAMYLCATSRDRTSGTGAYNEQFFGPGTRLTVL.

V gene TRBV28 combines with J gene TRBJ1-2; possible D gene TRBD1, 5 bases. This CDR3 region has 12 residues. CDR1 MDHEN and CDR2 SYDVKM come from the germline V gene. The CDR3 nucleotides read TGTGTTTCTGCGGGACCTGAGGGTGGCTACACCTTC. Its protein product is CVSAGPEGGYTF.

The chain joins TRBV2 to TRBJ2-7; TRBD1 might be the D (5 bases). The CDR3 consists of 15 residues. Trimming shortened V by 6 bases and J by 0 bases, and 15 bases separated the two germline ends. Germline V gives CDR1 SNHLY, CDR2 FYNNEI. CDR3 region: CASRGATNPSYEQYF. In nucleotides, the CDR3 is TGTGCCAGCAGAGGGGCAACTAACCCCTCCTACGAGCAGTACTTC.

This clone showed up just once. As DNA, the CDR3 is TGCGCCAGCAGCGCAATGACGGGATACGACAATGAGCAGTTCTTC. The encoded protein is CASSAMTGYDNEQFF. The chain employs TRBV5-1 and TRBJ2-1; D is possibly TRBD2 (5 bases). The CDR3 extends over 15 amino acids. Germline CDR1 and CDR2: SGHRS and YFSETQ. Deletions cut 4 bases from V and 5 bases from J, with 16 bases between.

The chain employs TRBV5-6 and TRBJ1-4; D gene unclear. Looked up from germline, CDR1 is SGHDT and CDR2 is YYEEEE. This CDR3 is 16 amino acids long. The V gene lost 3 bases and the J gene lost 7 bases, with 19 bases spanning the gap. CDR3 in DNA: TGTGCCAGCAGCTCTTCCGGCGGGAGGGTCGGTGAAAAACTGTTTTTT. Protein product: CASSSSGGRVGEKLFF.

This clone was found once. The gene calls are TRBV25-1 and TRBJ1-1, with D perhaps matching TRBD1 (6 bases). V lost 6 bases and J lost 3, with 17 bases in between. Germline CDR1 is MGHDK and CDR2 is SYGVNS. This CDR3 has 15 residues. The CDR3 region has the DNA TGTGCCAGCAGGGAACTAGGGGGGGCCCACACTGAAGCTTTCTTT. It yields the protein CASRELGGAHTEAFF.

The chain is built from TRBV19 and TRBJ2-3, with TRBD2 matching 11 bases. The CDR3 loop spans 20 amino acids. With 3 bases clipped from V and 2 bases from J, the junction kept 16 bases outside the gene matches. In germline, CDR1 is LNHDA, CDR2 SQIVND (reference sequence). Here the CDR3 DNA reads TGTGCCAGTAGTATTCTCCCCCCTAGCGGGGGGACAATCTACACAGATACGCAGTATTTT. It encodes CASSILPPSGGTIYTDTQYF.

This clone is a singleton in its sample. V usage is TRBV18 and J usage is TRBJ1-2; D is perhaps TRBD1 (5 bases). Germline CDR1 is KGHSH and CDR2 is LQKENI. V was clipped by 1 base and J by 8 bases, with 20 bases between them. The CDR3 sequence is 16 residues long. Here the CDR3 reads CASSPQTEIGVEGYTF. The CDR3 nucleotides are TGTGCCAGCTCACCACAGACAGAAATCGGCGTCGAGGGCTACACCTTC.

The gene calls are TRBV2 and TRBJ2-1; the match to TRBD1 covers 8 bases. This CDR3 is 13 amino acids long. The ends lost 6 bases at V and 8 bases at J; junction bases unmatched: 6. Germline CDR1 reads SNHLY; CDR2 reads FYNNEI. CDR3 in DNA: TGTGCCAGCAGCCAGGGGGCTGGGGATGAGCAGTTCTTC. This codes for CASSQGAGDEQFF. Variable domain in full (rest from reference TRBV2 and TRBJ2-1): EPEVTQTPSHQVTQMGQEVILRCVPISNHLYFYWYRQILGQKVEFLVSFYNNEISEKSEIFDDQFSVERPDGSNFTLKIRSTKLEDSAMYFCASSQGAGDEQFFGPGTRLTVL.